Sequencing of this TCR beta chain was carried out in a study of radiotherapy plus CTLA-4 blockade in lung cancer. Whole-study context: Patients showed objective responses in 18% of cases, and disease control was achieved by under 40%.

Points on this clone: Its specificity is unknown.

Clones were sequenced by immunoSEQ multiplex PCR, and TCRdb holds only the in-frame ones, with some missing. The table lists approximately 40,000 clones, over 60% of them singletons. General study points: Peripheral blood showed expansion of tumor-derived TCR clones after radiotherapy and ipilimumab.

This clonotype was obtained from a human donor with non-small cell lung cancer who had stable disease on radiotherapy plus ipilimumab. The specimen comprised peripheral blood, sampled from a patient treated with radiotherapy plus ipilimumab.

CDR3 in DNA: TGTGCCAGTAGTATGGGGACAGGGCAATGGAATACTTACAATGAGCAGTTCTTC. It specifies CASSMGTGQWNTYNEQFF. The genes are TRBV19 and TRBJ2-1, with TRBD1 matching 9 bases. The trim removed 3 bases at V and 4 bases at J, leaving 13 bases unmatched. The CDR3 contains 18 residues. Per the germline V gene, CDR1 is LNHDA and CDR2 is SQIVND (reference sequence).